The 18 T cell receptor beta chains presented below share a single source sample, sequenced in a study of healthy donors' naive CD4 and CD8 T cells (dated by TCRdb to about 2015). The instrument given in TCRdb is 454 GS FLX Titanium. A previously published linear amplification protocol was used to build TCR libraries from around 500 ng of total RNA. Using fastp at Q25 and MiXCR, TCRdb reprocessed the public reads and kept productive beta chains. Every distinct CDR3 protein forms one entry, paired with its most common genes and DNA. The sample table holds roughly 200,000 distinct CDR3 sequences, of which around 80% were seen once. Around 2% of the sample is in the top ten clones. Sequenced sample: naive CD4+ and CD8+ T cells sorted from blood, pooled from several donors. This specimen's cell subset or site label, per the study, means: FACS-sorted naive CD4+ (CD45RO-CD45RA+) and naive CD8+ (CD45RA+CD27bright) T cells. The source is a pool of human donors in good health; the sample pools cells from several healthy donors.

The V call is TRBV29-1, the J call TRBJ1-1; D not certain. The ends were cut back, 7 bases at V and 6 bases at J, with 12 bases in the middle. Germline-derived CDR1 and CDR2 are SQVTM and ANQGSEA. The CDR3 runs to 11 residues. As DNA, the CDR3 is TGCAGCGCCGCTGAGGCCGCTGAAGCTTTCTTT. Translation: CSAAEAAEAFF. Together with reference TRBV29-1 and TRBJ1-1, the CDR3 gives the full variable domain: SAVISQKPSRDICQRGTSLTIQCQVDSQVTMMFWYRQQPGQSLTLIATANQGSEATYESGFVIDKFPISRPNLTFSTLTVSNMSPEDSSIYLCSAAEAAEAFFGQGTRLTVV.

CDR3 residues: CASSQDEGGNQPQHF. CDR3 DNA sequence: TGCGCCAGCAGCCAAGATGAGGGAGGCAATCAGCCCCAGCATTTT. The V call is TRBV4-3, the J call TRBJ1-5; D is undetermined. This CDR3 region has 15 residues. V lost 0 bases and J 2 bases, leaving 8 bases between the germline ends. From germline, CDR1 is LGHNA and CDR2 YSLEER.

The rearrangement links TRBV29-1 to TRBJ2-7; weak D call: TRBD2 (7 bases). The CDR3 sequence is 13 residues long. From germline, CDR1 is SQVTM and CDR2 ANQGSEA. V was pared by 4 bases and J by 5 bases, with 15 bases between. CDR3 region: CSVAQRDNHEQYF. CDR3 DNA sequence: TGCAGCGTTGCCCAGCGGGACAACCACGAGCAGTACTTC.

The sample holds one count of this clonotype. V usage is TRBV10-3 and J usage is TRBJ2-3; tentatively, D is TRBD2 (5 bases). Germline CDR1 ENHRY, CDR2 SYGVKD. Deletions cut 4 bases from V and 2 bases from J, with 10 bases between. This CDR3 has 14 residues. The CDR3 spells CAISAGITTDTQYF. Here the CDR3 DNA reads TGTGCCATCAGTGCCGGGATCACCACAGATACGCAGTATTTT.

This clonotype was seen a handful of times. The chain combines TRBV11-1 with TRBJ2-3; 11 nucleotides match TRBD2. This CDR3 contains 15 residues. The V gene's germline CDR1 is SGHAT and CDR2 FQDESV (reference sequence). V trimming: 8 bases; J trimming: 4 bases; junction bases outside the gene matches: 8. In DNA, the CDR3 is TGTGCCAGCCGATCAATAGCGGGAGGGGCAGATACGCAGTATTTT. Its translation: CASRSIAGGADTQYF.

The CDR3 protein is CASSILSKQPQHF. The CDR3 DNA sequence: TGTGCCAGTAGTATCTTATCAAAGCAGCCCCAGCATTTT. The gene calls are TRBV19 and TRBJ1-5; D ambiguous. The V end lost 3 bases, the J end lost 7 bases, and 10 bases lay between the germline ends. The CDR3 loop spans 13 amino acids. Germline V gene data show CDR1 as LNHDA and CDR2 as SQIVND (reference sequence).

This chain uses TRBV6-5 with TRBJ1-5; 9 bases map to TRBD1. Germline assignment: CDR1 MNHEY and CDR2 SVGAGI. The CDR3 spans 15 residues. The V and J ends lost 5 bases and 4 bases, in that order; junction bases with no gene match: 6. CDR3 sequence (DNA): TGTGCCAGCAGTGAGAGGACAGGGGATAATCAGCCCCAGCATTTT. Translated: CASSERTGDNQPQHF.

The sample holds a few counts of this clonotype. The chain employs TRBV6-6 and TRBJ2-1, with 10 bases aligning to TRBD2. Germline CDR1 reads MNHNY; CDR2 reads SVGAGI (reference sequence). CDR3 length: 16 amino acids. V lost 5 bases, J lost 1 base, and 5 bases stayed unmatched. The CDR3 region has the DNA TGTGCCAGCAGTCTCCGGACTAGCGGTTCCTACAATGAGCAGTTCTTC. It encodes CASSLRTSGSYNEQFF.

The chain employs TRBV5-1 and TRBJ2-7, with D tentatively TRBD1 (6 bases). This CDR3 spans 14 amino acids. Trimming took off 1 base at V and 1 base at J, with 9 bases between the two ends. Germline V CDR1 and CDR2: SGHRS, YFSETQ. CDR3 sequence (DNA): TGCGCCAGCAGCTTGAGTCAGGGGTCCTACGAGCAGTACTTC. It codes for CASSLSQGSYEQYF.

This rearrangement joins TRBV29-1 to TRBJ2-5; either TRBD1 or TRBD2 may fit D (5 bases each). V was pared by 6 bases and J by 5 bases, with 10 bases between. The length of the CDR3 is 11 residues. Germline V gene lookup returns CDR1 SQVTM and CDR2 ANQGSEA. CDR3 bases: TGCAGCGTGGGACCTTTGGAGACCCAGTACTTC. It specifies CSVGPLETQYF.

In DNA form, the CDR3 reads TGTGCCAGCAGCCCGACCGGGACTAGCGGGAGTTTCAATGAGCAGTTCTTC. Its translation is CASSPTGTSGSFNEQFF. This chain connects TRBV4-2 to TRBJ2-1, with 14 bases identical to TRBD2. The germline V gene encodes CDR1 LGHNA and CDR2 YNFKEQ. The junction had 8 bases not matched to a gene; V was cut back by 4 bases and J by 6 bases. The CDR3 is 17 amino acids.

On this clonotype itself: One end of the junction fails to match germline, which may point to a read error. This rearrangement joins TRBV19 to TRBJ1-5, with 7 nucleotides matching TRBD1. The CDR3 sequence is 18 residues long. CDR1 LNHDA and CDR2 SQIVND come from the germline V gene (reference sequence). The CDR3 protein is CASIQHYRDSNSNQSQHF. The CDR3 bases are TGTGCCAGTATCCAACACTACCGGGACAGTAATAGCAATCAGTCCCAGCATTTT.

Concerning this clonotype itself: A much bigger clone sits one base away, suggesting this may be a read error. This sequence joins TRBV6-2 or TRBV6-3 and TRBJ2-7, with D hard to call. The CDR3 totals 11 residues. Germline assignment: CDR1 MNHEY and CDR2 SVGEGT. The V gene lost 4 bases and the J gene lost 2 bases, with 3 bases spanning the gap. The CDR3 is CASSWTYEQYF. The CDR3 region has the DNA TGTGCCAGCAGTTGGACCTACGAGCAGTACTTC.

The chain uses TRBV29-1 and TRBJ1-1; no clear D. V was cut by 2 bases and J by 4 bases, with 11 bases left in between. Germline CDR1 SQVTM, CDR2 ANQGSEA. The CDR3 covers 13 residues. The CDR3 region has the DNA TGCAGCGTTGAATCCCGCGATTCCACTGAAGCTTTCTTT. Translated, it gives CSVESRDSTEAFF.

The chain is built from TRBV5-5 and TRBJ2-7; D may be TRBD2 (5 bases). CDR1 is SGHKS, CDR2 YYEKEE, per germline (reference sequence). The CDR3 runs 11 residues. The V end lost 0 bases, the J end lost 10 bases, and 8 bases lay between the germline ends. This CDR3 reads CASSLATGQYF. CDR3 bases: TGTGCCAGCAGCTTGGCTACGGGACAGTACTTC.

This clonotype has a handful of counts. The chain couples TRBV18 to TRBJ2-3, with 15 bases matching TRBD2. J was trimmed by 3 bases and V by 3 bases; bases with no gene match: 4. CDR1 is KGHSH, CDR2 LQKENI, per germline. This CDR3 is built from 17 residues. In DNA, the CDR3 is TGTGCCAGCTCACCCTCGGGACTAGCGGGAGGAACAGATACGCAGTATTTT. The encoded protein is CASSPSGLAGGTDTQYF.

V and J are TRBV5-1 and TRBJ1-1, with TRBD1 matching over 7 bases. Germline trimming cut 3 bases from V and 0 bases from J; bases unmatched to any gene: 8. Germline lookup yields CDR1 SGHRS and CDR2 YFSETQ. This CDR3 has 16 amino acids. Written as DNA, the CDR3 is TGCGCCAGCAGCTCAGGACAGGTTTCCATGAACACTGAAGCTTTCTTT. Translated, it gives CASSSGQVSMNTEAFF.

The chain couples TRBV12-3 or TRBV12-4 to TRBJ1-2; D may be TRBD1 (5 bases). The CDR3 is 14 residues long. Trimming cost V 6 bases and J 8 bases, with 19 bases left between them. The CDR3 DNA is TGTGCCAGCAGCCCGTACCAGACAGTATCCGGCTACACCTTC. It translates to CASSPYQTVSGYTF.